The 21 T cell receptor beta chains below all came from one sample that was sequenced in a study of T cells in Graves' hyperthyroidism and ophthalmopathy. TCR beta CDR3 regions were amplified from RNA transcripts. The HTBI primer set was used in a first-round RT-PCR of the TCR CDR3. TCRdb re-derived calls from the multiplex PCR reads in MiXCR, one entry per CDR3 protein. The repertoire holds around 350,000 distinct CDR3 sequences, with about a sixth as singletons. Specimen: blood. These receptors came from a woman aged 25 to 45 with Graves' hyperthyroidism that later progressed to Graves' ophthalmopathy.

This clonotype was seen repeatedly, ten times or more. The chain employs TRBV27 and TRBJ1-5; maybe TRBD1 (6 bases). Germline assignment: CDR1 MNHEY and CDR2 SMNVEV (reference sequence). V was clipped by 5 bases and J by 7 bases, with 12 bases between them. The CDR3 contains 13 residues. CDR3 amino acids: CASSLQGPQPQHF. CDR3 DNA sequence: TGTGCCAGCAGTCTACAGGGACCGCAGCCCCAGCATTTT.

The chain links TRBV30 to TRBJ1-5; 8 bases are a match to TRBD1. CDR1 and CDR2 from the germline V gene are GTSNPN and SVGIG (reference sequence). After removal of 5 bases from V and 4 bases from J, the junction contained 4 bases not matched to a gene. The CDR3 sequence is 13 residues long. As DNA, the CDR3 is TGTGCCTGGGACACAGGGGGAAATCAGCCCCAGCATTTT. Encoded protein: CAWDTGGNQPQHF. Full variable domain (missing parts from reference TRBV30 and TRBJ1-5): SQTIHQWPATLVQPVGSPLSLECTVEGTSNPNLYWYRQAAGRGLQLLFYSVGIGQISSEVPQNLSASRPQDRQFILSSKKLLLSDSGFYLCAWDTGGNQPQHFGDGTRLSIL.

Worth noting for this clonotype: At one boundary the junction diverges from the germline segment, which might be a read error. The gene calls are TRBV7-9 and TRBJ1-4; D remains ambiguous. CDR1 is SEHNR, CDR2 FQNEAQ, per germline (reference sequence). This CDR3 comprises 13 residues. As DNA, the CDR3 is TGTGCCCGCAGTACCGGGAAAGAAGGAAAACTGTTTTTT. Its translation is CARSTGKEGKLFF.

This clonotype was seen a few times. This may come from a read error, since a much larger clone is one base off. The chain employs TRBV24-1 and TRBJ2-5; TRBD1 aligns across 9 bases. This CDR3 has 13 residues. In germline, CDR1 is KGHDR, CDR2 SFDVKD. V shed 12 bases and J 5 bases; nucleotides not matched to a gene: 9. In DNA form, the CDR3 reads TGTGCCTTACAGGGGGCGCAGAGGGAGACCCAGTACTTC. Translated: CALQGAQRETQYF.

At least ten counts were recorded for this clonotype. This sequence joins TRBV2 and TRBJ1-1; weak D call: TRBD1 (6 bases). The CDR3 loop spans 15 amino acids. The germline gives CDR1 SNHLY, CDR2 FYNNEI. V dropped 4 bases and J dropped 1 base, with 13 bases sitting between them. The DNA of the CDR3 is TGTGCCAGCAGTGCACAGGGTCGGGGGAACACTGAAGCTTTCTTT. As protein: CASSAQGRGNTEAFF.

This clonotype appeared many times. The chain has TRBV6-1 and TRBJ1-2, with TRBD1 matching over 7 bases. Germline V gives CDR1 MNHNS, CDR2 SASEGT. The trim removed 6 bases at V and 4 bases at J, leaving 5 bases unmatched. There are 13 residues in the CDR3. CDR3 DNA sequence: TGTGCCAGCAGCCAGGGGACAGCCTATGGCTACACCTTC. Translating gives CASSQGTAYGYTF.

The chain is built from TRBV10-3 and TRBJ2-7; TRBD2 agrees at 10 bases. CDR1 is ENHRY and CDR2 is SYGVKD in the germline V gene. The V segment lost 6 bases and the J segment 2 bases; nucleotides outside the gene matches: 10. This CDR3 spans 16 amino acids. In DNA, the CDR3 is TGTGCCATCAGGAGAGAGGGACTAGCGTCAACCTACGAGCAGTACTTC. Translated, it gives CAIRREGLASTYEQYF.

The chain uses TRBV7-8 and TRBJ2-7; 7 positions agree with TRBD2. This CDR3 is 16 amino acids long. The J segment lost 3 bases and the V segment lost 3 bases, leaving 11 bases of the junction unmatched. The germline CDR1 and CDR2 sequences are SGHVS and FQNEAQ. The CDR3 DNA sequence: TGTGCCAGCAGCTTCGGGACTACTGGTGCTCTCTACGAGCAGTACTTC. Protein: CASSFGTTGALYEQYF.

Remarks on this clonotype: A read error may explain this, as a much larger clone is one base away. This chain links TRBV5-8 with TRBJ2-1; no reliable D call. The CDR3 is 14 residues long. The germline V gene has CDR1 SGHTS and CDR2 YDEGEE. Trimming took off 0 bases at V and 3 bases at J, with 7 bases between the two ends. The CDR3 region has the DNA TGTGCCAGCAGCTTGGTTGATGACTACAATGAGCAGTTCTTC. Its translation is CASSLVDDYNEQFF.

J is TRBJ2-2 and V is TRBV6-1; 7 bases line up with TRBD1. Per the germline V gene, CDR1 is MNHNS and CDR2 is SASEGT. The CDR3 runs to 17 residues. Trimming at V came to 2 bases and at J to 3 bases, leaving 9 bases not matched to a gene. CDR3 region: CASSESRTGIYTGELFF. The CDR3 nucleotides are TGTGCCAGCAGTGAATCTAGGACAGGAATCTACACCGGGGAGCTGTTTTTT.

This clonotype has at least ten counts. Here the CDR3 reads CASSDPHTEDPSYGYTF. The CDR3 DNA reads TGTGCCAGCAGTGACCCACACACAGAAGACCCCTCCTATGGCTACACCTTC. The chain uses TRBV25-1 and TRBJ1-2; D not resolved. This CDR3 region has 17 residues. Germline V CDR1 and CDR2: MGHDK, SYGVNS. Between the trimmed V and J ends, which lost 3 bases and 4 bases, there was a span of 21 bases.

This clonotype has at least ten counts. The V and J genes are TRBV12-3 or TRBV12-4 and TRBJ2-2, with TRBD1 matching over 9 bases. The length of the CDR3 is 16 residues. Trimming at V came to 7 bases and at J to 2 bases, leaving 8 bases not matched to a gene. The CDR3 here is CASTYRTGDNTGELFF. The CDR3 region has the DNA TGTGCCAGCACTTATCGGACAGGGGACAACACCGGGGAGCTGTTTTTT.

This clonotype was observed many times. V gene TRBV6-1 combines with J gene TRBJ2-1; unclear D gene. Germline CDR1 reads MNHNS; CDR2 reads SASEGT. The V end lost 7 bases, the J end lost 4 bases, and 17 bases lay between the germline ends. The length of the CDR3 is 15 residues. DNA of the CDR3: TGTGCCAGCAAGAAAGACACCGGCTCATACAATGAGCAGTTCTTC. Translated, it gives CASKKDTGSYNEQFF.

In this sample, this clonotype turned up a few times. This chain joins TRBV7-8 and TRBJ2-3; the D gene is possibly TRBD2 (6 bases). Per the germline V gene, CDR1 is SGHVS and CDR2 is FQNEAQ. The germline V and J ends were trimmed by 5 bases and 0 bases, with 12 bases remaining between them. The CDR3 extends over 15 amino acids. The CDR3 sequence: CASSIGLTSTDTQYF. The CDR3 DNA is TGTGCCAGCAGCATCGGACTAACTAGCACAGATACGCAGTATTTT. Together with reference TRBV7-8 and TRBJ2-3, the CDR3 gives the full variable domain: GAGVSQSPRYKVAKRGQDVALRCDPISGHVSLFWYQQALGQGPEFLTYFQNEAQLDKSGLPSDRFFAERPEGSVSTLKIQRTQQEDSAVYLCASSIGLTSTDTQYFGPGTRLTVL.

This clonotype was detected only a few times. This chain connects TRBV5-1 to TRBJ2-5; 8 bases fit TRBD2. The CDR3 extends over 18 amino acids. CDR1 and CDR2 (germline): SGHRS, YFSETQ. V shed 4 bases, J shed 4 bases, and the junction held 18 bases outside the gene matches. The CDR3 DNA reads as TGCGCCAGCAGCCCGACTAGCGAGAGTAGTATTTTTGGAGAGACCCAGTACTTC. Its protein is CASSPTSESSIFGETQYF.

This clonotype has at least ten counts. J is TRBJ1-1 and V is TRBV28, with unresolved D. The V gene lost 8 bases and the J gene lost 7 bases, with 14 bases spanning the gap. Germline V gives CDR1 MDHEN, CDR2 SYDVKM. The CDR3 has 12 residues. CDR3 residues: CASHDSGFEAFF. CDR3 coding DNA: TGTGCCAGCCATGACTCAGGTTTTGAAGCTTTCTTT.

This clonotype was picked up many times. CDR3 sequence reads: CAISEPPNVLTF. Written as DNA, the CDR3 is TGTGCCATCAGTGAGCCTCCCAACGTCCTGACTTTC. The chain has TRBV10-3 and TRBJ2-6; D is undetermined. The CDR3 spans 12 residues. Between the trimmed V and J ends, which lost 2 bases and 8 bases, there was a span of 4 bases. Germline V gene data show CDR1 as ENHRY and CDR2 as SYGVKD.

This chain joins TRBV6-2 or TRBV6-3 and TRBJ2-1, with 9 bases that match TRBD2. CDR3 length: 17 residues. The germline gives CDR1 MNHEY, CDR2 SVGEGT. J was trimmed by 4 bases and V by 0 bases; bases with no gene match: 7. For the CDR3, the DNA is TGTGCCAGCAGTTACTCGATATTAGCGGGAGCTTACAATGAGCAGTTCTTC. This translates into CASSYSILAGAYNEQFF.

This clonotype was detected many times. The rearrangement uses TRBV3-1 and TRBJ2-7, with D possibly being TRBD2 (5 bases). Deletions cut 1 base from V and 3 bases from J, with 7 bases between. The CDR3 spans 13 residues. Germline V CDR1 and CDR2: LGHDT, YNNKEL (reference sequence). The CDR3 protein is CASSQGGHYEQYF. The CDR3, as DNA: TGTGCCAGCAGCCAAGGAGGGCACTACGAGCAGTACTTC.

The rearrangement joins TRBV5-1 to TRBJ1-4; D may be TRBD1 (5 bases). CDR3 size: 16 residues. Germline lookup yields CDR1 SGHRS and CDR2 YFSETQ. V was trimmed by 2 bases and J by 8 bases, leaving 19 bases between them. CDR3 DNA sequence: TGCGCCAGCAGCTTTGCTCTTGGGGGGACCGCCGAAAAACTGTTTTTT. Amino acid sequence: CASSFALGGTAEKLFF.

The table lists this clonotype with many counts. This chain joins TRBV5-8 and TRBJ2-3, with TRBD2 matching 7 bases. V shed 1 base and J 1 base; nucleotides not matched to a gene: 3. Germline V CDR1 and CDR2: SGHTS, YDEGEE. CDR3 length: 15 residues. CDR3 loop: CASSLRGVGTDTQYF. For the CDR3, the DNA is TGTGCCAGCAGCTTGCGGGGGGTTGGCACAGATACGCAGTATTTT.